This TCR beta chain was obtained from a study of T-cell reconstitution after alpha-beta-depleted transplantation in children. Whole-study results and caveats: At one year after transplant, newly produced T cells mostly accounted for T-cell counts and diversity. In patients about two months after transplant, alpha-beta T cells reportedly arose from several hundred expanded graft clones.

The germline V gene has CDR1 GTSNPN and CDR2 SVGIG (reference sequence). Trimming removed 2 bases from V and 5 bases from J, with 12 bases in between. CDR3 length: 13 amino acids. This clonotype has at least ten counts. The antigen remains undetermined. During its preparation, the TCRbeta library received unique molecular identifiers. Using its own MiXCR run on the PCR reads, TCRdb lists one record per CDR3 protein. The table lists 15,000 to 20,000 distinct CDR3 sequences, around 5% of them singletons. The sequences come from PBMCs, collected before TCRalphabeta/CD19-depleted stem cell transplant. The J gene is TRBJ1-2, the V gene TRBV30; no definite D call. This TCR was sampled from a boy younger than 18 with acute lymphoblastic leukemia, due to receive a stem cell transplant. The CDR3 loop reads CAWSRSSGYGYTF. The CDR3 DNA reads TGTGCCTGGAGTAGGAGTAGTGGGTATGGCTACACCTTC.